This entry lists 32 T cell receptor beta chains sequenced from one sample in a study of cytomegalovirus exposure and HLA in healthy donors. It was with 60 Vbeta and 13 Jbeta primers that the PCR ran. The method was immunoSEQ multiplex PCR; TCRdb's version includes in-frame clones alone and lacks a portion of them. The profile shows approximately 190,000 clones, 81% of them singletons. The specimen was PBMCs. These receptor sequences come from a man in his forties or fifties in good health and CMV-seronegative.

This clone was recorded once. V is TRBV9 and J is TRBJ2-1; 9 bases agree with TRBD2. Germline CDR1 and CDR2: SGDLS and YYNGEE. The CDR3 loop spans 16 amino acids. V shed 4 bases and J 6 bases; nucleotides not matched to a gene: 11. CDR3 DNA: TGTGCCAGCAGCCTGTCTTTGGCGGGGGGGCTCAATGAGCAGTTCTTC. This encodes CASSLSLAGGLNEQFF.

This clone showed up just once. The chain is built from TRBV6-5 and TRBJ2-1; 7 bases align to TRBD2. There are 14 residues in the CDR3. Per the germline V gene, CDR1 is MNHEY and CDR2 is SVGAGI. The V segment lost 5 bases and the J segment 4 bases; nucleotides outside the gene matches: 5. The CDR3 loop reads CASSPSGGYNEQFF. DNA for the CDR3: TGTGCCAGCAGTCCTAGCGGTGGGTACAATGAGCAGTTCTTC.

V is TRBV15 and J is TRBJ2-7, with TRBD1 matching over 11 bases. Per the germline V gene, CDR1 is LNHNV and CDR2 is YYDKDF (reference sequence). The ends lost 3 bases at V and 2 bases at J; junction bases unmatched: 0. The CDR3 has 14 amino acids. The chain's CDR3 is CATSRDRGPYEQYF. The CDR3 region has the DNA TGTGCCACCAGCAGGGACAGGGGGCCCTACGAGCAGTACTTC.

The V and J genes are TRBV27 and TRBJ2-3; 7 bases fit TRBD2. CDR1 is MNHEY, CDR2 SMNVEV, per germline (reference sequence). This CDR3 spans 17 amino acids. After removal of 5 bases from V and 3 bases from J, the junction contained 14 bases not matched to a gene. The CDR3 spells CASSPYGGGRGTDTQYF. As DNA, the CDR3 is TGTGCCAGCAGTCCCTATGGCGGGGGACGGGGAACAGATACGCAGTATTTT.

The chain uses TRBV10-2 and TRBJ2-3; 7 bases fit TRBD2. Trimming removed 4 bases from V and 0 bases from J; junction bases left unmatched: 7. Germline lookup yields CDR1 WSHSY and CDR2 SAAADI. CDR3 length equals 16 residues. CDR3 sequence (DNA): TGCGCCAGCAGTGGAGCGAAGCGGGGAAGCACAGATACGCAGTATTTT. Amino acid sequence: CASSGAKRGSTDTQYF.

The rearrangement links TRBV5-1 to TRBJ2-1, with D tentatively TRBD1 (5 bases). Trimming removed 5 bases from V and 2 bases from J, with 11 bases in between. The germline CDR1 and CDR2 sequences are SGHRS and YFSETQ. This CDR3 comprises 14 residues. The CDR3, as DNA: TGCGCCAGCAGGGTCACAGGTCCCTACAATGAGCAGTTCTTC. Amino acids: CASRVTGPYNEQFF.

The CDR3: CASSLAGTGPYEQYF. Here the CDR3 DNA reads TGTGCCAGCAGCTTGGCCGGGACAGGGCCCTACGAGCAGTACTTC. This chain joins TRBV5-6 and TRBJ2-7, with 9 nucleotides matching TRBD1. CDR1 SGHDT and CDR2 YYEEEE come from the germline V gene. The CDR3 consists of 15 residues. J gave up 2 bases and V 0 bases, and 3 bases lay outside the gene matches.

V and J are TRBV9 and TRBJ2-5, with TRBD1 as a possible D gene (6 bases). Trimming shortened V by 4 bases and J by 4 bases, and 14 bases separated the two germline ends. There are 14 residues in the CDR3. The germline V gene encodes CDR1 SGDLS and CDR2 YYNGEE. For the CDR3, the DNA is TGTGCCAGCAGCCCAGAGGGGGTTGGAGAGACCCAGTACTTC. Protein product: CASSPEGVGETQYF.

The chain joins TRBV15 to TRBJ1-1; 8 bases agree with TRBD1. Germline V gene sequence: CDR1 LNHNV, CDR2 YYDKDF (reference sequence). The CDR3 is made up of 13 amino acids. The junction had 0 bases not matched to a gene; V was cut back by 2 bases and J by 4 bases. For the CDR3, the DNA is TGTGCCACCAGCAGAACAGGGGGCACTGAAGCTTTCTTT. Its protein is CATSRTGGTEAFF.

The V and J genes are TRBV18 and TRBJ1-2; 9 nucleotides agree with TRBD1. The V gene end was trimmed by 9 bases and the J gene end by 0 bases; junction bases not matched to a gene: 8. This CDR3 has 15 amino acids. Germline V CDR1 and CDR2: KGHSH, LQKENI. The CDR3 bases are TGTGCCAGTTCCCCGGGACAGGGATCTAACTATGGCTACACCTTC. Protein sequence: CASSPGQGSNYGYTF.

The V and J genes are TRBV9 and TRBJ1-3, with D perhaps TRBD1 (6 bases). V was pared by 1 base and J by 1 base, with 9 bases between. The CDR3 extends over 15 amino acids. In germline, CDR1 is SGDLS, CDR2 YYNGEE. The CDR3 reads CASSVTGWSGNTIYF. The CDR3, as DNA: TGTGCCAGCAGCGTAACAGGGTGGTCTGGAAACACCATATATTTT.

This clone was recorded only once. The chain combines TRBV13 with TRBJ1-6, with D possibly TRBD1 on 5 matching bases. The V end was cut by 7 bases, the J end by 11 bases, with 15 bases between. Germline V CDR1 and CDR2: PRHDT, FYEKMQ (reference sequence). This CDR3 contains 13 residues. The CDR3 DNA reads TGTGCCAGCACCCTAAAAGGGGCTCCACCCCTCCACTTT. It yields the protein CASTLKGAPPLHF.

The genes are TRBV19 and TRBJ2-7; 10 bases agree with TRBD1. Germline V gene sequence: CDR1 LNHDA, CDR2 SQIVND (reference sequence). The V segment lost 3 bases and the J segment 7 bases; nucleotides outside the gene matches: 3. This CDR3 has 13 amino acids. This CDR3 reads CASSIPGQGEQYF. Written as DNA, the CDR3 is TGTGCCAGTAGTATTCCGGGACAGGGGGAGCAGTACTTC. The entire variable domain, with the rest obtained from reference TRBV19 and TRBJ2-7, is as follows: DGGITQSPKYLFRKEGQNVTLSCEQNLNHDAMYWYRQDPGQGLRLIYYSQIVNDFQKGDIAEGYSVSREKKESFPLTVTSAQKNPTAFYLCASSIPGQGEQYFGPGTRLTVT.

The chain couples TRBV11-1 to TRBJ2-1; D might be TRBD2 (7 bases). V dropped 0 bases and J dropped 10 bases, with 19 bases sitting between them. This CDR3 has 16 residues. The germline gives CDR1 SGHAT, CDR2 FQDESV (reference sequence). The CDR3 sequence is CASSLAKVGGPGEQFF. Written as DNA, the CDR3 is TGTGCCAGCAGCTTAGCCAAGGTGGGGGGGCCGGGGGAGCAGTTCTTC.

The V call is TRBV6-5, the J call TRBJ1-2; D uncertain. This CDR3 spans 15 amino acids. Germline lookup yields CDR1 MNHEY and CDR2 SVGAGI. Trimming removed 0 bases from V and 7 bases from J, with 15 bases in between. The CDR3 sequence is CASSYSKPAGGGYTF. CDR3 DNA sequence: TGTGCCAGCAGTTACTCGAAACCGGCGGGCGGTGGCTACACCTTC.

The V and J genes are TRBV7-2 and TRBJ2-5; 7 bases line up with TRBD2. This CDR3 comprises 14 residues. The germline V gene encodes CDR1 SGHTA and CDR2 FQGNSA. V shed 2 bases, J shed 1 base, and the junction held 1 base outside the gene matches. The CDR3 spells CASSLPGGQETQYF. CDR3 sequence (DNA): TGTGCCAGCAGCTTACCGGGGGGCCAAGAGACCCAGTACTTC.

V and J are TRBV7-8 and TRBJ2-1; a possible D gene is TRBD1 (7 bases). Trimming left V 3 bases short and J 5 bases short, with 14 bases between. This CDR3 spans 15 amino acids. CDR1 and CDR2 (germline): SGHVS, FQNEAQ. The CDR3 reads CASSLRDSRDNEQFF. The CDR3 coding sequence is TGTGCCAGCAGCTTGCGGGACAGTCGGGACAATGAGCAGTTCTTC.

The rearrangement links TRBV19 to TRBJ1-1, with TRBD1 identical over 8 bases. Germline CDR1 and CDR2: LNHDA and SQIVND (reference sequence). V was clipped by 5 bases and J by 1 base; unmatched bases: 6. This CDR3 contains 15 residues. The CDR3 is CASSVAGTGNTEAFF. CDR3 nucleotide sequence: TGTGCCAGTAGTGTCGCCGGGACAGGGAACACTGAAGCTTTCTTT.

This rearrangement joins TRBV5-1 to TRBJ1-4, with D perhaps matching TRBD1 (6 bases). This CDR3 is built from 16 residues. V lost 0 bases to trimming and J lost 2 bases, with 11 bases between them. Looked up from germline, CDR1 is SGHRS and CDR2 is YFSETQ. DNA for the CDR3: TGCGCCAGCAGCTTGGGACCGACAGGCACTAATGAAAAACTGTTTTTT. Amino acids: CASSLGPTGTNEKLFF. The complete variable domain, with remaining parts taken from reference TRBV5-1 and TRBJ1-4, reads KAGVTQTPRYLIKTRGQQVTLSCSPISGHRSVSWYQQTPGQGLQFLFEYFSETQRNKGNFPGRFSGRQFSNSRSEMNVSTLELGDSALYLCASSLGPTGTNEKLFFGSGTQLSVL.

V usage is TRBV7-2 and J usage is TRBJ2-5, with D perhaps TRBD2 (6 bases). This CDR3 contains 18 residues. CDR1 and CDR2 (germline): SGHTA, FQGNSA. V dropped 4 bases and J dropped 5 bases, with 26 bases sitting between them. The CDR3 DNA is TGTGCCAGCAGCTCTCGAGACAGAGCCCGGGACTTACGGGAGACCCAGTACTTC. It yields the protein CASSSRDRARDLRETQYF.

The genes are TRBV6-4 and TRBJ2-2; TRBD2 aligns across 8 bases. The trim removed 6 bases at V and 5 bases at J, leaving 2 bases unmatched. CDR1 MRHNA and CDR2 SNTAGT come from the germline V gene. The CDR3 covers 13 residues. The CDR3: CASRPGGTGELFF. The DNA for the CDR3 is TGTGCCAGCAGACCGGGGGGGACCGGGGAGCTGTTTTTT.

This chain connects TRBV6-5 to TRBJ2-2, with TRBD1 matching 8 bases. V lost 4 bases, J lost 9 bases, and 13 bases stayed unmatched. The CDR3 covers 16 residues. Germline CDR1 reads MNHEY; CDR2 reads SVGAGI. The CDR3 reads CASSWGDRTLVRELFF. CDR3 coding DNA: TGTGCCAGCAGTTGGGGGGACAGGACTCTTGTCCGGGAGCTGTTTTTT.

The rearrangement links TRBV19 to TRBJ1-5, with a weak D call TRBD1 (6 bases). Germline lookup yields CDR1 LNHDA and CDR2 SQIVND (reference sequence). The V end lost 9 bases, the J end lost 3 bases, and 12 bases lay between the germline ends. This CDR3 region has 13 residues. This CDR3 reads CASVGQYNQPQHF. CDR3 sequence (DNA): TGTGCCAGCGTTGGACAGTACAATCAGCCCCAGCATTTT.

This chain links TRBV30 with TRBJ1-3; 8 positions agree with TRBD1. The germline CDR1 and CDR2 sequences are GTSNPN and SVGIG (reference sequence). J gave up 9 bases and V 8 bases, and 12 bases lay outside the gene matches. This CDR3 region has 13 residues. CDR3 in DNA: TGTGCCGGACAACAGGGGGGTTCGCCCACCATATATTTT. Translated: CAGQQGGSPTIYF. Looking up the rest from reference TRBV30 and TRBJ1-3 gives the full variable domain: SQTIHQWPATLVQPVGSPLSLECTVEGTSNPNLYWYRQAAGRGLQLLFYSVGIGQISSEVPQNLSASRPQDRQFILSSKKLLLSDSGFYLCAGQQGGSPTIYFGEGSWLTVV.

The rearrangement joins TRBV13 to TRBJ1-5, with 7 positions matching TRBD1. CDR1 is PRHDT and CDR2 is FYEKMQ in the germline V gene (reference sequence). V was clipped by 5 bases and J by 16 bases; unmatched bases: 14. This CDR3 region has 13 residues. The CDR3 coding sequence is TGTGCCAGCAGCCCCGGATTAGACAGGGCTCTACATTTT. Translation gives CASSPGLDRALHF.

This chain connects TRBV9 to TRBJ2-5; 8 positions match TRBD2. Germline V gene lookup returns CDR1 SGDLS and CDR2 YYNGEE. The J segment lost 4 bases and the V segment lost 4 bases, leaving 6 bases of the junction unmatched. This CDR3 has 14 amino acids. The CDR3 protein is CASSPRGGLETQYF. CDR3 nucleotide sequence: TGTGCCAGCAGCCCTCGGGGGGGGCTAGAGACCCAGTACTTC.

The CDR3 reads CARSGGRDRGSGYTF. CDR3 in DNA: TGTGCCAGAAGCGGAGGCCGGGACAGGGGAAGCGGCTACACCTTC. The chain links TRBV5-3 to TRBJ1-2; 10 bases match TRBD1. Being an ORF, TRBV5-3 has a function that is uncertain. Trimming removed 4 bases from V and 8 bases from J; junction bases left unmatched: 11. The CDR3 contains 15 residues.

The J gene is TRBJ2-5, the V gene TRBV11-2; D is ambiguous. CDR3 length: 12 amino acids. The V gene lost 2 bases and the J gene lost 7 bases, with 8 bases spanning the gap. Germline lookup yields CDR1 SGHAT and CDR2 FQNNGV. CDR3 nucleotide sequence: TGTGCCAGCAGCTTACCCACTGGGACCCAGTACTTC. This codes for CASSLPTGTQYF.

This sequence joins TRBV7-2 and TRBJ1-5; D unclear. Trimming pared 1 base from V and 1 base from J, leaving 8 bases between. The germline V gene encodes CDR1 SGHTA and CDR2 FQGNSA. This CDR3 contains 15 residues. The CDR3 loop is CASSLVTGSNQPQHF. CDR3 nucleotide sequence: TGTGCCAGCAGCTTAGTAACGGGAAGCAATCAGCCCCAGCATTTT.

The gene calls are TRBV30 and TRBJ2-7; D is unresolved. V was shortened by 2 bases and J by 2 bases, with 7 bases between the two germline ends. CDR1 and CDR2 from the germline V gene are GTSNPN and SVGIG (reference sequence). This CDR3 is built from 12 residues. CDR3 bases: TGTGCCTGGAGTACCCCTACCTACGAGCAGTACTTC. This encodes CAWSTPTYEQYF.

The chain recombines TRBV10-2 with TRBJ2-1, with 10 bases identical to TRBD1. V was clipped by 7 bases and J by 7 bases; unmatched bases: 10. Germline CDR1 WSHSY, CDR2 SAAADI. The length of the CDR3 is 15 residues. The DNA for the CDR3 is TGCGCCAGCATTTCCCGGGACAGGGGTGGAAATGAGCAGTTCTTC. Its translation is CASISRDRGGNEQFF.

The chain has TRBV5-8 and TRBJ1-2, with a tentative D call TRBD1 (6 bases). Per germline, CDR1 SGHTS and CDR2 YDEGEE. V was trimmed by 0 bases and J by 3 bases, leaving 12 bases between them. The CDR3 covers 15 residues. CDR3 region: CASSLAGRGDYGYTF. The CDR3 coding sequence is TGTGCCAGCAGCTTGGCCGGCAGGGGTGACTATGGCTACACCTTC.